Included here is one T cell receptor beta chain sequence, with context. The CDR3 consists of 17 residues. Germline CDR1 and CDR2: MDHEN and SYDVKM. V lost 6 bases and J lost 3, with 23 bases in between. TCRdb re-called the RT-PCR reads through MiXCR, storing one row per CDR3 protein. The top ten clones hold 3.6% of a sample with fewer than 800,000 distinct CDR3 sequences, approximately 15% of them seen once. V and J are TRBV28 and TRBJ2-5; TRBD2 might be the D (7 bases). The receptor was isolated from a female donor in good health, serving as a healthy control. The sequencing sample was made of memory CD4+ T cells from blood. As DNA, the CDR3 is TGTGCCAGCAGCCCAATACGGGGGGCCAGTGTCGAAGAGACCCAGTACTTC. Translated, it gives CASSPIRGASVEETQYF.